Presented here are 17 T cell receptor beta chains from one specimen sequenced in a study of shared T cell receptors in the human thymus. Measured with immunoSEQ multiplex PCR; TCRdb has only the in-frame clones, and not every one. This table holds 540,000 or so clones, about 80% found once. The sample was also linked to a second study, of human thymus T cells.

The sequencing input was thymocytes. The receptors come from a boy under two years old with a congenital heart defect.

The chain joins TRBV11-2 to TRBJ1-5, with D possibly TRBD1 on 6 matching bases. CDR3 length equals 13 residues. V lost 2 bases and J 5 bases, leaving 7 bases between the germline ends. Per the germline V gene, CDR1 is SGHAT and CDR2 is FQNNGV. In nucleotides, the CDR3 is TGTGCCAGCAGCTTAAACAGGGATCAGCCCCAGCATTTT. Residues: CASSLNRDQPQHF.

The chain recombines TRBV10-3 with TRBJ2-5, with 13 bases that match TRBD2. Germline CDR1 is ENHRY and CDR2 is SYGVKD. Losses at the gene ends were 10 bases for V and 2 bases for J; bases not matched to a gene: 10. The CDR3 covers 16 residues. CDR3 amino acids: CASRTSGRGGQETQYF. CDR3 coding DNA: TGTGCCAGCCGGACTAGCGGGAGAGGTGGGCAAGAGACCCAGTACTTC.

The chain couples TRBV12-5 to TRBJ2-7, with 7 bases aligning to TRBD2. V dropped 6 bases and J dropped 2; count of bases not matched to a gene: 7. This CDR3 is 14 amino acids long. CDR1 is LGHNT and CDR2 is FRNRAP in the germline V gene. CDR3 DNA: TGTGCTAGTGGCCTAGCGGATCCGGCCTACGAGCAGTACTTC. Its translation is CASGLADPAYEQYF.

This clone was seen only a few times. The J gene is TRBJ2-2, the V gene TRBV9; TRBD2 matches at 8 bases. This CDR3 spans 20 amino acids. Germline CDR1 reads SGDLS; CDR2 reads YYNGEE. Trimming cost V 6 bases and J 6 bases; bases outside gene matches: 25. The CDR3 DNA reads TGTGCCAGCACCCGGGGAGCGGGAGAGGGGAAGTCTACGGAGGCCGGGGAGCTGTTTTTT. Its translation: CASTRGAGEGKSTEAGELFF.

The V and J genes are TRBV11-2 and TRBJ2-1; 8 nucleotides align to TRBD2. This CDR3 region has 15 residues. J gave up 2 bases and V 4 bases, and 4 bases lay outside the gene matches. Germline CDR1 reads SGHAT; CDR2 reads FQNNGV. The CDR3 DNA reads TGTGCCAGCAGCTCTAGCGGGTGGGCCTACAATGAGCAGTTCTTC. Translating it yields CASSSSGWAYNEQFF.

The chain employs TRBV6-5 and TRBJ2-2, with TRBD1 identical over 9 bases. V shed 0 bases and J 5 bases; nucleotides not matched to a gene: 4. CDR3 length equals 16 residues. Germline V lookup: CDR1 MNHEY, CDR2 SVGAGI. In DNA, the CDR3 is TGTGCCAGCAGTTACTCCTACGGGACAGGGACCGGGGAGCTGTTTTTT. Translated, it gives CASSYSYGTGTGELFF.

The chain has TRBV10-3 and TRBJ2-7; 10 nucleotides agree with TRBD1. Germline CDR1 reads ENHRY; CDR2 reads SYGVKD. The CDR3 loop spans 14 amino acids. Germline trimming cut 8 bases from V and 5 bases from J; bases unmatched to any gene: 9. The DNA for the CDR3 is TGTGCCATCGGCCAGGGACAGGGGAGGAACGAGCAGTACTTC. Its protein is CAIGQGQGRNEQYF.

The chain uses TRBV4-1 and TRBJ1-4, with TRBD1 matching 9 bases. The V gene end was trimmed by 2 bases and the J gene end by 10 bases; junction bases not matched to a gene: 8. This CDR3 has 15 amino acids. In germline, CDR1 is MGHRA, CDR2 YSYEKL. This chain's CDR3 is CASSQLRDRVAKLFF. The CDR3 DNA sequence: TGCGCCAGCAGCCAACTCCGGGACAGGGTCGCAAAACTGTTTTTT.

The rearrangement links TRBV7-8 to TRBJ2-1, with TRBD1 matching 9 bases. V lost 2 bases and J lost 0; bases outside the gene matches: 8. The CDR3 totals 18 residues. Germline-derived CDR1 and CDR2 are SGHVS and FQNEAQ. This CDR3 is CASSLRDRVGSSYNEQFF. The CDR3, as DNA: TGTGCCAGCAGCTTAAGGGACAGGGTAGGAAGCTCCTACAATGAGCAGTTCTTC.

This rearrangement joins TRBV5-1 to TRBJ2-7; 9 bases agree with TRBD1. Germline lookup yields CDR1 SGHRS and CDR2 YFSETQ. The V gene end was trimmed by 4 bases and the J gene end by 0 bases; junction bases not matched to a gene: 11. This CDR3 is built from 17 residues. The CDR3 DNA sequence: TGCGCCAGCAGCGTTCTGCGTGGGGACAGGGTCTCCTACGAGCAGTACTTC. Amino acid sequence: CASSVLRGDRVSYEQYF.

The chain joins TRBV19 to TRBJ2-5; weak D call: TRBD1 (5 bases). The CDR3 loop spans 16 amino acids. V was clipped by 1 base and J by 4 bases, with 16 bases between them. Germline V CDR1 and CDR2: LNHDA, SQIVND (reference sequence). CDR3 DNA: TGTGCCAGTAGTATAGGATTGGGCAGGGTGGGAGAGACCCAGTACTTC. It yields the protein CASSIGLGRVGETQYF.

The gene calls are TRBV15 and TRBJ2-2, with TRBD2 matching 8 bases. CDR1 and CDR2 (germline): LNHNV, YYDKDF (reference sequence). The CDR3 sequence is 16 residues long. Germline trimming cut 3 bases from V and 2 bases from J; bases unmatched to any gene: 5. The CDR3 DNA reads TGTGCCACCAGCAGGGTAAGCGGGGGAAACACCGGGGAGCTGTTTTTT. This encodes CATSRVSGGNTGELFF.

CDR3 in DNA: TGTGCCAGCAGCTTAGGCTCGTGTCTCAGGGAGGTTGTGTGGACTGAAGCTTTCTTT. Its translation is CASSLGSCLREVVWTEAFF. The rearrangement joins TRBV7-2 to TRBJ1-1; D is possibly TRBD1 (5 bases). CDR3 length: 19 residues. Trimming took 1 base from V and 5 from J, leaving 26 bases between them. Germline V CDR1 and CDR2: SGHTA, FQGNSA.

The rearrangement uses TRBV5-6 and TRBJ2-5, with D maybe TRBD2 (5 bases). The DNA end favors TRBJ2-7, so the J call may be wrong. Germline V CDR1 and CDR2: SGHDT, YYEEEE. The length of the CDR3 is 14 residues. The CDR3 coding sequence is TGTGCCAGCAGACAACGAGCGGATGGCTACGAGCAGTACTTC. Translation gives CASRQRADGYEQYF.

CDR3 in amino acids: CASSQDLGTGGVYTEAFF. Here the CDR3 DNA reads TGCGCCAGCAGCCAAGATCTTGGGACAGGGGGCGTATACACTGAAGCTTTCTTT. The chain carries TRBV4-1 and TRBJ1-1; 12 nucleotides align to TRBD1. Looked up from germline, CDR1 is MGHRA and CDR2 is YSYEKL. This CDR3 is 18 amino acids long. V was clipped by 0 bases and J by 3 bases; unmatched bases: 8.

This rearrangement joins TRBV9 to TRBJ2-7, with 7 bases lining up with TRBD2. The CDR3 extends over 14 amino acids. With 3 bases clipped from V and 2 bases from J, the junction kept 5 bases outside the gene matches. Germline CDR1 and CDR2: SGDLS and YYNGEE. DNA of the CDR3: TGTGCCAGCAGCGCCACCGGACTAGCCTACGAGCAGTACTTC. Protein product: CASSATGLAYEQYF.

The chain combines TRBV4-1 with TRBJ2-7, with a weak D call TRBD1 (6 bases). V lost 1 base and J lost 0, with 13 bases in between. This CDR3 comprises 16 residues. From germline, CDR1 is MGHRA and CDR2 YSYEKL. The CDR3 DNA reads as TGCGCCAGCAGCCAAGCCGGACAGTCCAACTCCTACGAGCAGTACTTC. This codes for CASSQAGQSNSYEQYF.